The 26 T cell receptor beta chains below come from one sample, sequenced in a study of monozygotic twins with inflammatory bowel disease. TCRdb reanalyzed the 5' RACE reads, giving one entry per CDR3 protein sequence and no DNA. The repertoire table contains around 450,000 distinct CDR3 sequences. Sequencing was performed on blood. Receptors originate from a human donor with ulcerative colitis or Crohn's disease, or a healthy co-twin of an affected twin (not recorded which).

The CDR3 region is CASSQEPRGGTDYGYTF. The gene calls are TRBV4-3 and TRBJ1-2. This CDR3 has 17 amino acids. Germline-derived CDR1 and CDR2 are LGHNA and YSLEER.

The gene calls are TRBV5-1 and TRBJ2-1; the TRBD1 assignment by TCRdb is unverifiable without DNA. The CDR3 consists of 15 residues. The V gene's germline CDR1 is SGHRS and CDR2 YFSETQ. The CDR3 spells CASPLRDRGKGEQFF.

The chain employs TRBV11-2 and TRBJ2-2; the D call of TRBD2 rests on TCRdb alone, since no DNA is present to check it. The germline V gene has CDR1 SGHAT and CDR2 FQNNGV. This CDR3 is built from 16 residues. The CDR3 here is CASSAQAGVTTGELFF.

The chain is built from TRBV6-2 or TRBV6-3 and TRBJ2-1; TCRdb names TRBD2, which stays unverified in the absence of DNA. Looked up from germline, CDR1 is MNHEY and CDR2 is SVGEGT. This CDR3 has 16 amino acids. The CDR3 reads CASSLLPGPPYNEQFF.

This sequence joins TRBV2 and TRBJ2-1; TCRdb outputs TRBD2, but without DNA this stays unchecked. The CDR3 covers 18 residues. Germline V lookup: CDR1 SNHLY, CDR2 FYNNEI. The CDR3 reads CASSVRNSGLAGVDEQFF.

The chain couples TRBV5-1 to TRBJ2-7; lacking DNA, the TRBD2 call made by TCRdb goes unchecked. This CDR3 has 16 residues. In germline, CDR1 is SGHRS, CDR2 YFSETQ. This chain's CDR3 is CASSPERVIHFYEQYF.

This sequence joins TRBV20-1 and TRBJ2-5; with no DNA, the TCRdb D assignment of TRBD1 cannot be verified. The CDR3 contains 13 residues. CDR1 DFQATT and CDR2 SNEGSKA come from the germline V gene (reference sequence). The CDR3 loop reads CSALDRSRETQYF.

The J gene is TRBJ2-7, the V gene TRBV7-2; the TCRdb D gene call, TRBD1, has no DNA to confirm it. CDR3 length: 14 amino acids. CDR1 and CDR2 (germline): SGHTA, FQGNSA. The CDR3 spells CASSPWTASYEQYF.

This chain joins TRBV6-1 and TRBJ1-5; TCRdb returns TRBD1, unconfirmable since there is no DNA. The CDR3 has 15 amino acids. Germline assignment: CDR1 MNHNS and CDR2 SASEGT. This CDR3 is CASSATGVGGLAQHF.

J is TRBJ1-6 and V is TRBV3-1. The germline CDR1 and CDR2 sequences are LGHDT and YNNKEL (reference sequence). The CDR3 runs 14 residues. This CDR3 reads CASSRRRTDSPLHF.

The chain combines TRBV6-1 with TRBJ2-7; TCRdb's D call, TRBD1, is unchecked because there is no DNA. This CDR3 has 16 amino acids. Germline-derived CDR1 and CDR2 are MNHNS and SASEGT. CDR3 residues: CASSPDREQWSREQYF.

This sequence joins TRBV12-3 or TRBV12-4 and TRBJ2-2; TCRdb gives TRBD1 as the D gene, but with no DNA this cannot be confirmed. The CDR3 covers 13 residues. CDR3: CATQTGYTGELFF.

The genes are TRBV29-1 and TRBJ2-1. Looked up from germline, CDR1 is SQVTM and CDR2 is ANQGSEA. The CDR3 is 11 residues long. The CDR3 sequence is CSDKLWNEQFF.

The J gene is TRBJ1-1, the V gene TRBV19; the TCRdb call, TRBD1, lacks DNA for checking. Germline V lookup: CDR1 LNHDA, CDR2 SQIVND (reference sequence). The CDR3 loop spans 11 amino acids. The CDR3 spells CASRQEIQAFF.

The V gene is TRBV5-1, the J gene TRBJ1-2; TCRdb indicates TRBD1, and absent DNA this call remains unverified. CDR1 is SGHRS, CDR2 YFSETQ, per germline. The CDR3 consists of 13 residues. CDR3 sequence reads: CASSADSSLGYTF.

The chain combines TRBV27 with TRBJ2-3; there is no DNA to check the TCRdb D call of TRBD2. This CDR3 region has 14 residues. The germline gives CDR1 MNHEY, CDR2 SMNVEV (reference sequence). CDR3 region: CASSLWANTDTQYF.

CDR3 residues: CASRKTGGDSSSTDTQYF. The J gene is TRBJ2-3, the V gene TRBV6-1; the D call from TCRdb, TRBD1, cannot be confirmed without DNA. The CDR3 runs 18 residues. Germline assignment: CDR1 MNHNS and CDR2 SASEGT.

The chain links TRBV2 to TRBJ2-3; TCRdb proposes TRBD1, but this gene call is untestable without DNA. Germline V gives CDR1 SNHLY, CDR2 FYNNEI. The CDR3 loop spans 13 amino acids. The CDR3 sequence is CASMTGGGDTQYF.

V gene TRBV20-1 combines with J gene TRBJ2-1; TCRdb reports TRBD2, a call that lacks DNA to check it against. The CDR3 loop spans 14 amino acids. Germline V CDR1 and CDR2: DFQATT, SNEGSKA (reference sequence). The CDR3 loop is CSARRAGGRNEQFF.

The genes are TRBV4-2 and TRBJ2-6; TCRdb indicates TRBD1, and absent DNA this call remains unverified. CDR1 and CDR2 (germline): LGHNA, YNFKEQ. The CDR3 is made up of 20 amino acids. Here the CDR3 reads CASSQDSGQGGFVVANVLTF.

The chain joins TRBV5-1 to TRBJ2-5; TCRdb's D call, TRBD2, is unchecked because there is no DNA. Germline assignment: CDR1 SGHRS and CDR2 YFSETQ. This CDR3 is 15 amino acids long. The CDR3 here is CASSLGLAGLETQYF.

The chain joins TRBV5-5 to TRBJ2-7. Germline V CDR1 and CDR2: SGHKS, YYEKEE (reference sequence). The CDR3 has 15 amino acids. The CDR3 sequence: CASSFLAGDHYEQYF.

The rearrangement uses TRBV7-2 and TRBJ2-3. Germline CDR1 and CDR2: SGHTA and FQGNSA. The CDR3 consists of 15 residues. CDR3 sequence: CASSLARTITDTQYF.

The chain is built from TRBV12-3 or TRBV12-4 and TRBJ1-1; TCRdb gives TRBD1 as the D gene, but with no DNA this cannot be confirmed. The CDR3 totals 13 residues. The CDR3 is CASSVGQIPEAFF.

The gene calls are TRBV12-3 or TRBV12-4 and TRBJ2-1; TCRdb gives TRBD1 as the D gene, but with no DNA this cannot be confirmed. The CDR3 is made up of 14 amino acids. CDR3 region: CASSYDRLDNEQFF.

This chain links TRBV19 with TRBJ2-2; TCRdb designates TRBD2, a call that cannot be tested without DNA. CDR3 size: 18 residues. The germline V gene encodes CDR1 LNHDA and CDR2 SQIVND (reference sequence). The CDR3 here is CASSMDLAGGTNTGELFF.